The sample holds many counts of the clone carrying this TCR beta chain. Its antigen is currently unknown. The source material, RNA transcripts, was used to amplify TCR beta CDR3 regions. The TCR CDR3 first-round RT-PCR relied on the HTBI primer set. TCRdb analysed the multiplex PCR reads with MiXCR anew, one entry per CDR3 protein. In the table there are about 300,000 distinct CDR3 sequences, roughly an eighth of which are singletons. This entry is derived from a study of T cells in Graves' hyperthyroidism and ophthalmopathy. Across the whole study: Peripheral blood collection took place at initial diagnosis, before any treatment.

The V gene's germline CDR1 is SNHLY and CDR2 FYNNEI. Trimming took 6 bases from V and 2 from J; bases not matched to a gene: 8. The CDR3 is 15 residues long. Overall study findings and caveats: Among clonotypes expanded in thyroid above 0.001, most were also found in blood. Through a model of 13 V-J features, ophthalmopathy was separated from stable hyperthyroidism.

Diagnosis of hyperthyroidism was new in patients aged 18 to 65, and its duration was under 2 months. The specimen sequenced was blood. The chain carries TRBV2 and TRBJ2-7; 9 nucleotides align to TRBD2. The receptor comes from a woman aged 40-49 years with Graves' hyperthyroidism. CDR3 nucleotide sequence: TGTGCCAGCAGCGAGAGCGGGAGGACGGCCTACGAGCAGTACTTC. Amino acid sequence: CASSESGRTAYEQYF.